These 3 T cell receptor beta chains were sequenced from one sample in a study of Graves' ophthalmopathy and Graves' hyperthyroidism. TCR beta CDR3 regions were amplified from RNA transcripts. HTBI primers served in a first-round RT-PCR, which a second-round multiplex PCR followed. Each CDR3 protein is one row after TCRdb ran MiXCR on the multiplex PCR reads. The data contain hundreds of thousands of distinct CDR3 sequences, less than 20% of them singletons. The specimen sequenced was peripheral blood. These receptors were taken from a woman under 30 with stable Graves' hyperthyroidism.

J is TRBJ1-1 and V is TRBV28, with 7 bases fitting TRBD1. Germline loops: CDR1 MDHEN, CDR2 SYDVKM. With 11 bases clipped from V and 4 bases from J, the junction kept 10 bases outside the gene matches. The CDR3 runs to 13 residues. In nucleotides, the CDR3 is TGTGCCGGGGCGGGACAGCAGGGCACTGAAGCTTTCTTT. Translating it yields CAGAGQQGTEAFF.

This clonotype came up many times. This chain joins TRBV6-1 and TRBJ1-2; D perhaps matches TRBD1 (6 bases). CDR1 and CDR2 from the germline V gene are MNHNS and SASEGT. This CDR3 comprises 14 residues. The V and J ends lost 0 bases and 8 bases respectively, with 13 bases between them. CDR3 protein: CASSEAGGGRGYTF. The CDR3 nucleotides are TGTGCCAGCAGTGAAGCGGGGGGCGGGAGGGGCTACACCTTC.

This clonotype was picked up many times. The junction shows a germline mismatch at one end, possibly a read error. This chain links TRBV4-2 with TRBJ1-2; no clear D. CDR3 length: 15 amino acids. From germline, CDR1 is LGHNA and CDR2 YNFKEQ. This chain's CDR3 is CASSEDGGPGYGYTF. In DNA form, the CDR3 reads TGTGCCAGCAGCGAAGATGGCGGCCCAGGCTATGGCTACACCTTC.